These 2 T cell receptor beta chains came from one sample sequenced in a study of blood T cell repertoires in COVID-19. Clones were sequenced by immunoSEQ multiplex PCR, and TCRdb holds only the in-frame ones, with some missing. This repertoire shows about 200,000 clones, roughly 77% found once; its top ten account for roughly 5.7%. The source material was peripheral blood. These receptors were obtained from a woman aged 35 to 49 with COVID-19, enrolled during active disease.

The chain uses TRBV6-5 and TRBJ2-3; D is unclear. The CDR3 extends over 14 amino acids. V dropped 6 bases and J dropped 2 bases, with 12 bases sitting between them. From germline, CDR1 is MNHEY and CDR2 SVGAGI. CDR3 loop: CASSPPGPTDTQYF. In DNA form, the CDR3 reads TGTGCCAGCAGCCCCCCCGGTCCCACAGATACGCAGTATTTT.

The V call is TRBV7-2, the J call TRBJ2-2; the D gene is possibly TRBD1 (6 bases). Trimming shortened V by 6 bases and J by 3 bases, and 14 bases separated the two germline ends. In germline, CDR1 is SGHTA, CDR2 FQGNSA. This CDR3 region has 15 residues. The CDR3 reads CASRHRAQDTGELFF. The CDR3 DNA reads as TGTGCCAGCAGGCACAGGGCCCAAGACACCGGGGAGCTGTTTTTT.